This T cell receptor beta chain was found in a study of blood T cell repertoires in COVID-19. Study-wide background: Acute-phase and convalescent COVID-19 samples originated in the United States, Italy and Spain. T cells, B-cell-depleted T cells, or PBMCs supplied cDNA or gDNA.

Data came from immunoSEQ multiplex PCR; TCRdb stores just in-frame clones and leaves some out. The table includes 470,000 or so clones, 70% to 90% detected once. A single count supports this clone. Recruits, aged roughly 18 to 89 years, lived in some 25 US areas. Researchers sorted participants into cohorts using their self-reported clinical history. The germline V gene has CDR1 LNHDA and CDR2 SQIVND (reference sequence). Losses at the gene ends were 6 bases for V and 7 bases for J; bases not matched to a gene: 5. The CDR3 totals 13 residues. The rearrangement joins TRBV19 to TRBJ2-2, with 7 nucleotides matching TRBD1. Sequenced input: PBMCs or T cells enriched from blood (not recorded which). This sequence was found in a young woman with acute COVID-19. For the CDR3, the DNA is TGTGCCAGTAGGCAGGGGGACGGCGGGGAGCTGTTTTTT. Its translation is CASRQGDGGELFF.